This T cell receptor beta chain was sequenced in a study of blood T cell repertoires in COVID-19. Looking at the study overall: Sites across the United States, Italy and Spain contributed samples from acute and convalescent COVID-19. From T cells, B-cell-depleted T cells, or PBMCs came the material, which was cDNA or gDNA.

Authors' data handling: For nucleated cells, counts were estimated from reference gene primer amplification. Here immunoSEQ multiplex PCR was the method, and the copy in TCRdb shows in-frame clones only, minus some. That table is the source of V, J and clone size, and D and trimming were worked out from the DNA. The sample consists of around 150,000 clones, about 90% of them appearing once. In germline, CDR1 is SGHTS, CDR2 YDEGEE. This CDR3 spans 16 amino acids. V lost 4 bases, J lost 4 bases, and 18 bases lay in between. The chain uses TRBV5-8 and TRBJ1-5; a weak D match, TRBD1 (5 bases). The sequenced material came from peripheral blood. The clonotype originates from a woman aged 60 to 75 with active or convalescent COVID-19. CDR3 amino acids: CASSLGWGITNQPQHF. CDR3 bases: TGTGCCAGCAGCCTGGGTTGGGGCATCACTAATCAGCCCCAGCATTTT.